Listed below are T cell receptor beta chains from one sample, sequenced in a study of cytomegalovirus exposure and HLA in healthy donors. TCRdb keeps only in-frame clones here, not all; method: immunoSEQ multiplex PCR. The table has 110,000 or so clones, around three quarters seen once; the top ten hold under 6.5%. Sequencing used PBMCs. The receptors originated from a man between 18 and 35 years old in good health and CMV-seropositive. Each CDR3 is given with its conserved first and last residue. A D gene is named only where the DNA matches it firmly. Size values are once, few and many counts, or a class for expanded clones, and some rows have none.

j_call cdr3_length clone_size v_call d_call cdr3_nt cdr3_aa
TRBJ2-1 15 . TRBV5-5 TRBD2 TGTGCCAGCAGCTTGGTAGCGGGGGTTTACAATGAGCAGTTCTTC CASSLVAGVYNEQFF
TRBJ2-2 15 . TRBV7-7 . TGTGCTAGCAGCTTGGGAACGGGATCCACCGGGGAGCTGTTTTTT CASSLGTGSTGELFF
TRBJ2-1 15 once TRBV5-1 . TGCGCCAGCAGCTATGACAGCTACCCCTACAATGAGCAGTTCTTC CASSYDSYPYNEQFF
TRBJ2-7 16 . TRBV27 TRBD2 TGTGCCAGCAGTCCTACCCGTAGCGGGCGTACCTACGAGCAGTACTTC CASSPTRSGRTYEQYF
TRBJ2-2 15 . TRBV29-1 TRBD2 TGCAGCGTTACTAGCGGGGGGGAAAACACCGGGGAGCTGTTTTTT CSVTSGGENTGELFF
TRBJ1-4 11 . TRBV29-1 . TGCAGCGTAAAAGAGGATGAAAAACTGTTTTTT CSVKEDEKLFF
TRBJ1-5 14 . TRBV6-1 . TGTGCCAGCAGTGCCGTGTATAGCAATCAGCCCCAGCATTTT CASSAVYSNQPQHF
TRBJ1-3 15 . TRBV30 . TGTGCCTGGGGGATTGACCAAGCACCAGGGAACACCATATATTTT CAWGIDQAPGNTIYF
TRBJ2-3 15 . TRBV5-4 TRBD1 TGTGCCAGCAGCTCTCTAGACAGGGACACAGATACGCAGTATTTT CASSSLDRDTDTQYF
TRBJ1-6 13 . TRBV15 TRBD1 TGTGCCACTTTACAGGGGAGAGGATCACCCCTCCACTTT CATLQGRGSPLHF
TRBJ1-4 14 . TRBV4-1 TRBD1 TGCGCCAGCAGCCAGACAGGGGATAATGAAAAACTGTTTTTT CASSQTGDNEKLFF
TRBJ1-1 19 . TRBV5-1 TRBD1 TGCGCCAGCAGCTTGACTTCCGGGACAGGGGATCCCCTGAACACTGAAGCTTTCTTT CASSLTSGTGDPLNTEAFF
TRBJ2-1 15 . TRBV15 TRBD1 TGTGCCACCAGACCGGGACAGGGATCCTACAATGAGCAGTTCTTC CATRPGQGSYNEQFF
TRBJ2-5 16 . TRBV7-7 TRBD1 TGTGCTAGCAGCTTAGCCGGACAGGCTTCGGGGGAGACCCAGTACTTC CASSLAGQASGETQYF